One sample yielded the 28 T cell receptor beta chains listed below, sequenced in a study of blood T cell repertoires in COVID-19. The table came from immunoSEQ multiplex PCR; TCRdb's copy has only in-frame clones and leaves some out. The profile shows roughly 150,000 clones, about four fifths of them singletons. The sample was peripheral blood. The receptors stem from a man in his sixties or seventies with active or convalescent COVID-19.

V is TRBV5-5 and J is TRBJ1-2, with 7 bases identical to TRBD1. The CDR3 has 15 amino acids. Germline CDR1 and CDR2: SGHKS and YYEKEE (reference sequence). The trim removed 5 bases at V and 0 bases at J, leaving 7 bases unmatched. CDR3 residues: CASRSDRASNYGYTF. Here the CDR3 DNA reads TGTGCCAGCAGGTCCGACAGGGCCTCTAACTATGGCTACACCTTC.

This rearrangement joins TRBV2 to TRBJ1-2, with unresolved D. V was trimmed by 1 base and J by 8 bases, leaving 11 bases between them. CDR1 is SNHLY, CDR2 FYNNEI, per germline. This CDR3 comprises 13 residues. The CDR3 nucleotides are TGTGCCAGCAGTGAAGGGGCAGAGGGAGGCTACACCTTC. Protein product: CASSEGAEGGYTF.

This clone appeared once. The chain links TRBV27 to TRBJ2-7, with 11 nucleotides matching TRBD2. The CDR3 runs to 14 residues. Germline CDR1 is MNHEY and CDR2 is SMNVEV (reference sequence). V shed 7 bases, J shed 2 bases, and the junction held 4 bases outside the gene matches. The CDR3 DNA reads as TGTGCCAGCACTCCACTAGCGGGAGCCTACGAGCAGTACTTC. Its translation: CASTPLAGAYEQYF.

The chain couples TRBV2 to TRBJ2-7, with 10 bases lining up with TRBD1. Germline V gene data show CDR1 as SNHLY and CDR2 as FYNNEI. V trimming: 7 bases; J trimming: 5 bases; junction bases outside the gene matches: 2. The CDR3 totals 12 residues. In DNA form, the CDR3 reads TGTGCCAGCATGGGACAGGGGAACGAGCAGTACTTC. Its translation is CASMGQGNEQYF.

The rearrangement links TRBV6-5 to TRBJ2-2, with 9 bases fitting TRBD1. Losses at the gene ends were 2 bases for V and 8 bases for J; bases not matched to a gene: 3. This CDR3 has 14 residues. Germline CDR1 reads MNHEY; CDR2 reads SVGAGI. CDR3 DNA sequence: TGTGCCAGCAGTTACGGGACAGGGTGGGGGGAGCTGTTTTTT. Protein sequence: CASSYGTGWGELFF.

A note on this clone: The sample has other DNA sequences that encode this CDR3 too. V usage is TRBV6-5 and J usage is TRBJ2-7; 7 bases agree with TRBD1. Trimming at V came to 6 bases and at J to 1 base, leaving 3 bases not matched to a gene. This CDR3 has 13 amino acids. Looked up from germline, CDR1 is MNHEY and CDR2 is SVGAGI. The CDR3 spells CASRRDSSYEQYF. CDR3 DNA sequence: TGTGCCAGCAGGAGGGACAGTTCCTACGAGCAGTACTTC.

With regard to this clone: Other DNA variants within this sample encode the same CDR3. This chain connects TRBV18 to TRBJ2-7; 8 nucleotides line up with TRBD2. The CDR3 length is 14 residues. Germline CDR1 reads KGHSH; CDR2 reads LQKENI. V gave up 6 bases and J gave up 3 bases; unmatched junction bases: 7. CDR3 bases: TGTGCCAGCTCCCCGGGGGGGGCCAACTACGAGCAGTACTTC. It yields the protein CASSPGGANYEQYF.

This clone was counted once. Other DNA sequences in the same sample also yield this CDR3. The CDR3 here is CASSLTGAYNEQFF. In nucleotides, the CDR3 is TGTGCCAGCAGTTTGACAGGGGCCTACAATGAGCAGTTCTTC. The rearrangement joins TRBV28 to TRBJ2-1; 8 positions match TRBD1. CDR3 size: 14 residues. The germline V gene encodes CDR1 MDHEN and CDR2 SYDVKM. V gave up 3 bases and J gave up 2 bases; unmatched junction bases: 0.

The rearrangement joins TRBV7-2 to TRBJ1-5, with D maybe TRBD1 (6 bases). Germline V gene data show CDR1 as SGHTA and CDR2 as FQGNSA. Between the trimmed V and J ends, which lost 5 bases and 2 bases, there was a span of 10 bases. The CDR3 runs 14 residues. The CDR3 DNA reads TGTGCCAGCAGCGGGGGCTGGGGCAATCAGCCCCAGCATTTT. Residues: CASSGGWGNQPQHF.

The genes are TRBV18 and TRBJ2-6; unclear D gene. The CDR3 is 15 amino acids. Trimming removed 0 bases at V and 1 base at J, with 4 bases between. Germline CDR1 and CDR2: KGHSH and LQKENI. The CDR3 reads CASSPPNSGANVLTF. The CDR3 bases are TGTGCCAGCTCACCACCCAATTCTGGGGCCAACGTCCTGACTTTC.

This clone occurred once. V and J are TRBV11-2 and TRBJ2-5; 8 positions agree with TRBD1. Germline loops: CDR1 SGHAT, CDR2 FQNNGV. CDR3 length: 16 residues. With V trimmed by 4 bases and J by 0 bases, 7 bases remained unmatched. The CDR3: CASSWGDRIHQETQYF. Written as DNA, the CDR3 is TGTGCCAGCAGCTGGGGGGACAGGATCCACCAAGAGACCCAGTACTTC. Full variable domain (missing parts from reference TRBV11-2 and TRBJ2-5): EAGVAQSPRYKIIEKRQSVAFWCNPISGHATLYWYQQILGQGPKLLIQFQNNGVVDDSQLPKDRFSAERLKGVDSTLKIQPAKLEDSAVYLCASSWGDRIHQETQYFGPGTRLLVL.

This clone was detected once. The rearrangement uses TRBV7-9 and TRBJ1-1, with 7 positions matching TRBD1. V lost 5 bases, J lost 1 base, and 13 bases stayed unmatched. Germline V gives CDR1 SEHNR, CDR2 FQNEAQ (reference sequence). The length of the CDR3 is 17 residues. The CDR3 loop reads CASSPDRIMGSNTEAFF. In nucleotides, the CDR3 is TGTGCCAGCAGCCCGGACAGGATTATGGGGTCGAACACTGAAGCTTTCTTT.

The chain couples TRBV5-5 to TRBJ2-3; weak D call: TRBD2 (5 bases). V lost 1 base, J lost 1 base, and 7 bases lay in between. This CDR3 comprises 14 residues. CDR1 is SGHKS, CDR2 YYEKEE, per germline (reference sequence). DNA for the CDR3: TGTGCCAGCAGCTTGCGGGGAGGCACAGATACGCAGTATTTT. Protein: CASSLRGGTDTQYF. The full variable domain, with the rest looked up from reference TRBV5-5 and TRBJ2-3, is DAGVTQSPTHLIKTRGQQVTLRCSPISGHKSVSWYQQVLGQGPQFIFQYYEKEERGRGNFPDRFSARQFPNYSSELNVNALLLGDSALYLCASSLRGGTDTQYFGPGTRLTVL.

V is TRBV5-1 and J is TRBJ2-7; no definite D call. V was cut by 0 bases and J by 0 bases, with 13 bases left in between. The CDR3 is 16 amino acids. Germline V gene sequence: CDR1 SGHRS, CDR2 YFSETQ. CDR3 coding DNA: TGCGCCAGCAGCTTGGGGTTCAGGTCGAGCTCCTACGAGCAGTACTTC. It is translated as CASSLGFRSSSYEQYF.

V and J are TRBV7-2 and TRBJ2-1; 9 nucleotides agree with TRBD1. The CDR3 runs 17 residues. Germline CDR1 SGHTA, CDR2 FQGNSA. Trimming took 4 bases from V and 3 from J; bases not matched to a gene: 10. CDR3: CASSSGGTGRGYNEQFF. CDR3 nucleotides: TGTGCCAGCAGCTCCGGGGGGACAGGGAGGGGCTACAATGAGCAGTTCTTC.

V usage is TRBV28 and J usage is TRBJ1-6; D call uncertain. The CDR3 consists of 15 residues. Germline V gives CDR1 MDHEN, CDR2 SYDVKM. V was trimmed by 6 bases and J by 5 bases, leaving 14 bases between them. This CDR3 is CASSPPGKHNSPLHF. The CDR3 DNA sequence: TGTGCCAGCAGCCCACCCGGGAAGCATAATTCACCCCTCCACTTT.

This rearrangement joins TRBV7-6 to TRBJ2-3; TRBD1 is a possible D gene (6 bases). This CDR3 spans 15 amino acids. Per germline, CDR1 SGHVS and CDR2 FNYEAQ. Trimming removed 6 bases from V and 14 bases from J, with 27 bases in between. The CDR3 protein is CASRKAPGETDRGYF. In DNA form, the CDR3 reads TGTGCCAGCAGAAAAGCCCCAGGGGAGACAGATAGGGGGTATTTT.

V is TRBV11-2 and J is TRBJ2-5; D might be TRBD1 (6 bases). Germline CDR1 and CDR2: SGHAT and FQNNGV. The CDR3 has 13 amino acids. V gave up 5 bases and J gave up 2 bases, with 9 bases separating them. CDR3 sequence reads: CASSRQEQETQYF. CDR3 nucleotide sequence: TGTGCCAGCAGCCGACAGGAGCAAGAGACCCAGTACTTC.

This clone occurred a few times. V is TRBV3-1 (or the pseudogene TRBV3-2) and J is TRBJ1-2; TRBD1 matches at 11 bases. This CDR3 is built from 15 residues. Germline CDR1 reads LGHDT; CDR2 reads YNNKEL (reference sequence). The J segment lost 4 bases and the V segment lost 5 bases, leaving 6 bases of the junction unmatched. The CDR3 sequence: CASSFRTGGGYGYTF. The CDR3 region has the DNA TGTGCCAGCAGCTTTCGGACAGGGGGCGGCTATGGCTACACCTTC.

The rearrangement uses TRBV5-1 and TRBJ1-4; D unresolved. The CDR3 contains 15 residues. The germline V and J ends were trimmed by 4 bases and 0 bases, with 10 bases remaining between them. The germline V gene has CDR1 SGHRS and CDR2 YFSETQ. The chain's CDR3 is CASSRGAATNEKLFF. The CDR3 nucleotides read TGCGCCAGCAGCCGCGGAGCTGCAACTAATGAAAAACTGTTTTTT.

This clone has just one count. The V gene is TRBV4-1, the J gene TRBJ1-6, with TRBD1 as a possible D gene (6 bases). The germline V gene has CDR1 MGHRA and CDR2 YSYEKL. The V and J ends lost 2 bases and 1 base respectively, with 15 bases between them. The CDR3 has 18 residues. The CDR3 DNA follows: TGCGCCAGCAGCCAATCCCTGGGGGCCCTGTCCTATAATTCACCCCTCCACTTT. Its translation: CASSQSLGALSYNSPLHF.

V and J are TRBV28 and TRBJ1-2; no reliable D call. The germline gives CDR1 MDHEN, CDR2 SYDVKM. The CDR3 is 12 amino acids. Trimming removed 7 bases from V and 7 bases from J, with 13 bases in between. The CDR3 loop reads CASNSPLGGYTF. The CDR3 bases are TGTGCCAGCAATAGCCCTTTGGGTGGCTACACCTTC.

The V gene is TRBV9, the J gene TRBJ2-3; the D gene is possibly TRBD2 (6 bases). Per germline, CDR1 SGDLS and CDR2 YYNGEE. Trimming left V 4 bases short and J 0 bases short, with 12 bases between. The CDR3 contains 15 residues. The CDR3 is CASSPRDLSTDTQYF. In DNA form, the CDR3 reads TGTGCCAGCAGCCCCCGGGACTTGAGCACAGATACGCAGTATTTT.

The chain links TRBV30 to TRBJ2-2, with D unresolved. Germline V gives CDR1 GTSNPN, CDR2 SVGIG (reference sequence). The CDR3 totals 13 residues. The V and J ends lost 3 bases and 7 bases respectively, with 12 bases between them. The CDR3 region is CAWRTTGVGELFF. DNA of the CDR3: TGTGCCTGGAGAACCACTGGAGTCGGGGAGCTGTTTTTT.

The chain employs TRBV6-5 and TRBJ2-5; perhaps TRBD2 as D (5 bases). The CDR3 contains 13 residues. Per germline, CDR1 MNHEY and CDR2 SVGAGI. V lost 2 bases, J lost 4 bases, and 8 bases lay in between. Written as DNA, the CDR3 is TGTGCCAGCAGTTACCCTGGGAGAGAGACCCAGTACTTC. Its protein is CASSYPGRETQYF.

Only one count was recorded for this clone. This sample includes further DNA sequences coding for the same CDR3. V gene TRBV5-1 combines with J gene TRBJ2-1, with D perhaps TRBD1 (6 bases). Trimming shortened V by 0 bases and J by 5 bases, and 6 bases separated the two germline ends. The CDR3 spans 13 residues. CDR1 SGHRS and CDR2 YFSETQ come from the germline V gene. The CDR3 DNA reads TGCGCCAGCAGCTTGGGGGGGCACAATGAGCAGTTCTTC. This encodes CASSLGGHNEQFF. Looking up the rest from reference TRBV5-1 and TRBJ2-1 gives the full variable domain: KAGVTQTPRYLIKTRGQQVTLSCSPISGHRSVSWYQQTPGQGLQFLFEYFSETQRNKGNFPGRFSGRQFSNSRSEMNVSTLELGDSALYLCASSLGGHNEQFFGPGTRLTVL.

The rearrangement uses TRBV19 and TRBJ1-5; 8 nucleotides align to TRBD1. The V and J ends lost 4 bases and 6 bases, in that order; junction bases with no gene match: 11. The CDR3 sequence is 16 residues long. Germline V CDR1 and CDR2: LNHDA, SQIVND (reference sequence). The chain's CDR3 is CASSRHTTGESQPQHF. CDR3 DNA sequence: TGTGCCAGTAGTAGACATACGACAGGGGAGTCTCAGCCCCAGCATTTT.

The chain has TRBV5-1 and TRBJ1-4; D unresolved. Trimming took 5 bases from V and 4 from J, leaving 15 bases between them. CDR3 length: 15 amino acids. Germline CDR1 is SGHRS and CDR2 is YFSETQ. The chain's CDR3 is CASSNGGVGNEKLFF. For the CDR3, the DNA is TGCGCCAGCAGTAACGGCGGGGTCGGTAATGAAAAACTGTTTTTT.